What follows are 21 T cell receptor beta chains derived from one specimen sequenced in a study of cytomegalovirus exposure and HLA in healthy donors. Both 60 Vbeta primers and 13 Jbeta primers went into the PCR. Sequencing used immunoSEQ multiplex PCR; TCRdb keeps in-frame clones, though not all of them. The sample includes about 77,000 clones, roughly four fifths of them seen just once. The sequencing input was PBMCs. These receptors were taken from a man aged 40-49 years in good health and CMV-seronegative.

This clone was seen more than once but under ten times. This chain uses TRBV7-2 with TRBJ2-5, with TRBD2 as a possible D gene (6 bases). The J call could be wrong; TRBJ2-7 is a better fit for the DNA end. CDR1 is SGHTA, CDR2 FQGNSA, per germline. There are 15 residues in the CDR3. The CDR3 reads CASSRGRQADYEQYF. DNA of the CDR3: TGTGCCAGCAGCCGGGGGAGGCAGGCCGACTACGAGCAGTACTTC.

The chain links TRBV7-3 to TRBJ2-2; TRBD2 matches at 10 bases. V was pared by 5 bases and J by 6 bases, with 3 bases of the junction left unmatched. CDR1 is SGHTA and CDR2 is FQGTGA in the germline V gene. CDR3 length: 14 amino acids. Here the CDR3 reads CASSHSGRAGELFF. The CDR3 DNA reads TGTGCCAGCAGCCACAGCGGGAGGGCCGGGGAGCTGTTTTTT.

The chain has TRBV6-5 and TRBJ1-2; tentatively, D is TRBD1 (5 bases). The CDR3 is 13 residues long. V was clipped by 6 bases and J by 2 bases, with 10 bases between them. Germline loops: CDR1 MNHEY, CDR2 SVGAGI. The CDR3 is CASRLTENYGYTF. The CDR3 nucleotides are TGTGCCAGCAGATTGACAGAGAACTATGGCTACACCTTC.

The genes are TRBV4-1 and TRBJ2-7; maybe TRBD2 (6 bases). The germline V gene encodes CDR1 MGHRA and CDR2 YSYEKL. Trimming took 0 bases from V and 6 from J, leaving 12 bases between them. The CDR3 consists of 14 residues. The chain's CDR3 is CASSQESGFLEQYF. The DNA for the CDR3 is TGCGCCAGCAGCCAAGAGAGCGGGTTTCTCGAGCAGTACTTC.

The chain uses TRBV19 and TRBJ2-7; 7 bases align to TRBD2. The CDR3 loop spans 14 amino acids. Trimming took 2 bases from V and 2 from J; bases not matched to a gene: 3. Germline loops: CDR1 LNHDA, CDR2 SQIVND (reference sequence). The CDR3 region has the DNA TGTGCCAGTAGTATAACTAGCGCCGCCTACGAGCAGTACTTC. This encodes CASSITSAAYEQYF.

In DNA form, the CDR3 reads TGTGCCAGCAGCCCGACATCGACAGGGAGCCACGAGCAGTACTTC. Translation: CASSPTSTGSHEQYF. The gene calls are TRBV9 and TRBJ2-7, with 7 bases lining up with TRBD1. The V gene end was trimmed by 4 bases and the J gene end by 5 bases; junction bases not matched to a gene: 12. CDR3 length: 15 residues. The germline V gene has CDR1 SGDLS and CDR2 YYNGEE.

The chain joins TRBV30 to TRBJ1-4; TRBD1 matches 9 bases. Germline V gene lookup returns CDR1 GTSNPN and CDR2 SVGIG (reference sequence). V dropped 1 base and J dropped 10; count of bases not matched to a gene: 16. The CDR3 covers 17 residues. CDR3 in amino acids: CAWSAAGTGTLRVKLFF. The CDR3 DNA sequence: TGTGCCTGGAGTGCCGCCGGGACAGGGACATTGCGAGTAAAACTGTTTTTT.

The CDR3 sequence is CASSGGTSGTEDTQYF. The CDR3 DNA is TGCGCCAGCAGCGGTGGGACTAGCGGGACTGAAGATACGCAGTATTTT. This chain uses TRBV5-1 with TRBJ2-3; 13 bases match TRBD2. From germline, CDR1 is SGHRS and CDR2 YFSETQ. With 4 bases clipped from V and 5 bases from J, the junction kept 7 bases outside the gene matches. The CDR3 is made up of 16 amino acids.

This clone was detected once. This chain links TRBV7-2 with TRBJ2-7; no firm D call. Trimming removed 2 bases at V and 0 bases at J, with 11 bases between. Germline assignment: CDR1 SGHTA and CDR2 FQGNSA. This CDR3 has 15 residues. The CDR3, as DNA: TGTGCCAGCAGCTTAAAAAGCGCCGTCTCCTACGAGCAGTACTTC. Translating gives CASSLKSAVSYEQYF.

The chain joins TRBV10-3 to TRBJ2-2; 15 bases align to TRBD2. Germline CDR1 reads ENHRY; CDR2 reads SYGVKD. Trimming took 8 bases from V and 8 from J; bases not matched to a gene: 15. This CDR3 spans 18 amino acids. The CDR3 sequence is CAIGPGLAGGTVGGELFF. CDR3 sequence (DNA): TGTGCCATCGGCCCGGGACTAGCGGGGGGAACCGTGGGAGGGGAGCTGTTTTTT.

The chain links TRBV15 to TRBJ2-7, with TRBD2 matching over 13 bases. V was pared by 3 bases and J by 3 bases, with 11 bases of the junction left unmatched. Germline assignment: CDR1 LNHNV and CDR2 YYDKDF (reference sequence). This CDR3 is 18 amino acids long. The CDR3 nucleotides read TGTGCCACCAGCAGGGGCGGACTAGCGGGAGCAGTAGGCTACGAGCAGTACTTC. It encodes CATSRGGLAGAVGYEQYF.

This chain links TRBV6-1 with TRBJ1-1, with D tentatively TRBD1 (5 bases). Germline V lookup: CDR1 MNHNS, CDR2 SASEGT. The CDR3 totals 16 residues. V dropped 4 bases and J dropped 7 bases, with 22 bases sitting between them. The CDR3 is CASSGEGLRQTYEAFF. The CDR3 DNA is TGTGCCAGCAGTGGGGAGGGACTTCGCCAAACTTATGAAGCTTTCTTT.

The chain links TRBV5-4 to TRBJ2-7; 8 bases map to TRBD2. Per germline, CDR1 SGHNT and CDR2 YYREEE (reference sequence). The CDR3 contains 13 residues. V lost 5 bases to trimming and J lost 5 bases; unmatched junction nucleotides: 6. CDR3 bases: TGTGCCAGCAGACGGGAGGGGGAACACGAGCAGTACTTC. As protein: CASRREGEHEQYF.

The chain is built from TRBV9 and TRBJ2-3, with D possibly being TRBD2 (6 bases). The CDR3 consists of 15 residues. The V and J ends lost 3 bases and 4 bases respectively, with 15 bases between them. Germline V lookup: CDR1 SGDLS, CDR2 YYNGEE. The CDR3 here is CASSASTSFSDTQYF. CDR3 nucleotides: TGTGCCAGCAGCGCCTCGACTAGTTTCTCAGATACGCAGTATTTT.

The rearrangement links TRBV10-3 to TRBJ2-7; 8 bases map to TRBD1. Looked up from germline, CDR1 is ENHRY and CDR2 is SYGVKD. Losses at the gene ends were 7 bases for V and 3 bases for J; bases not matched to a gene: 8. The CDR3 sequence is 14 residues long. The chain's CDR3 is CAITKTGAGYEQYF. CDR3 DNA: TGTGCCATCACCAAGACAGGGGCGGGCTACGAGCAGTACTTC.

The CDR3 DNA reads TGTGCCAGCAGCTCACTAGCGGGATTAACCTACGAGCAGTACTTC. Its translation: CASSSLAGLTYEQYF. The chain is built from TRBV7-6 and TRBJ2-7; 10 nucleotides line up with TRBD2. V shed 4 bases and J 2 bases; nucleotides not matched to a gene: 5. This CDR3 contains 15 residues. Germline CDR1 SGHVS, CDR2 FNYEAQ.

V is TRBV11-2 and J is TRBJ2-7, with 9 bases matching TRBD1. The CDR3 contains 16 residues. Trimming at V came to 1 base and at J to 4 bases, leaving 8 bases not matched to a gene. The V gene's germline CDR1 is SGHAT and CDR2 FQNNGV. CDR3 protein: CASSLGSGTGWYEQYF. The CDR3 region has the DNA TGTGCCAGCAGCTTAGGGAGCGGGACAGGGTGGTACGAGCAGTACTTC.

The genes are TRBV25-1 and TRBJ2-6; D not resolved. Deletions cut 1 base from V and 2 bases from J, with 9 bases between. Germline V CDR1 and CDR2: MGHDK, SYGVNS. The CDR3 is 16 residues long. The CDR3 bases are TGTGCCAGCAGTGAATTGGGTGGAGCTGGGGCCAACGTCCTGACTTTC. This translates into CASSELGGAGANVLTF.

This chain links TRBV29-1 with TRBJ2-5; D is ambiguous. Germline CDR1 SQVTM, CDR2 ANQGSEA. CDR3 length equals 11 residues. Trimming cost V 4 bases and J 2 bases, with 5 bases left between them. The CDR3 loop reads CSVARQETQYF. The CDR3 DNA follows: TGCAGCGTTGCCCGGCAAGAGACCCAGTACTTC.

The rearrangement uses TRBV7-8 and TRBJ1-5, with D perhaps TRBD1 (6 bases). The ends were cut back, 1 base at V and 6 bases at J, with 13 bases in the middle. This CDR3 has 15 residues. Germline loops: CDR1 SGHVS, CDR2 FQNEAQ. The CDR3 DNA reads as TGTGCCAGCAGCTTAGAACGGGGGGCGGGTCAGCCCCAGCATTTT. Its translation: CASSLERGAGQPQHF.

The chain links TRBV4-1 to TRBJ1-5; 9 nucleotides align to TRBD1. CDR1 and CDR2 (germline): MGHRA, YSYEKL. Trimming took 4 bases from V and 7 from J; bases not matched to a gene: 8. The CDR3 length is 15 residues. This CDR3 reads CASSPGTGSSQPQHF. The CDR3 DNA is TGCGCCAGCAGCCCTGGGACAGGGAGTAGCCAGCCCCAGCATTTT.